Described below is a single T cell receptor (beta chain) sequence and its context. This specimen belongs to a study of blood T cell repertoires in COVID-19. Study summary: Samples came from the United States, Italy and Spain, spanning acute and convalescent COVID-19. Sources were T cells, B-cell-depleted T cells, or PBMCs; the material itself was cDNA or gDNA.

In the study's own analysis: It was from reference gene primer amplification that nucleated cell counts were estimated. Repertoires were generated with immunoSEQ multiplex PCR, while TCRdb's copy carries only in-frame clones and drops some. V and J calls and clone size are those listed in that table; D and trimming were worked out from the DNA. The table shows approximately 330,000 clones, with approximately 88% occurring only once. The V gene's germline CDR1 is SGHRS and CDR2 YFSETQ. The CDR3 extends over 16 amino acids. The V segment lost 0 bases and the J segment 5 bases; nucleotides outside the gene matches: 8.

Sequencing was carried out using peripheral blood. The TCR sequence derives from a woman in her 50s with active or convalescent COVID-19. The gene calls are TRBV5-1 and TRBJ2-4; 7 positions agree with TRBD1. The CDR3 sequence is CASSLGIRDSENIQYF. Written as DNA, the CDR3 is TGCGCCAGCAGCTTGGGAATCCGGGACAGTGAAAACATTCAGTACTTC.